This T cell receptor beta chain was recorded in a study of prognosis after radiotherapy for stage I lung cancer. Whole-study results and caveats: Where distant metastases developed, patients had lower Shannon entropy after stereotactic body radiation therapy.

Germline V gives CDR1 LNHDA, CDR2 SQIVND (reference sequence). V was cut by 7 bases and J by 0 bases, with 13 bases left in between. CDR3 length: 14 amino acids. This clonotype was seen many times. Its antigen is unknown. Amplification of the TCR beta CDR3 (from genomic DNA) was done by two-round multiplex PCR. Round-one PCR had primers specific to each TRBV and TRBJ gene. The second round, a PCR step, used universal primers. One entry per CDR3 protein, called by TCRdb with MiXCR from the multiplex PCR reads. The table lists some 15,000 distinct CDR3 sequences, 15% to 20% of them singletons, with 38% in the top ten.

The specimen was PBMCs, collected before or after stereotactic body radiation therapy (not recorded which). This clonotype was obtained from a donor at least 50 years old with non-small cell lung cancer. The V call is TRBV19, the J call TRBJ2-7; weak D call: TRBD1 (6 bases). The CDR3 loop is CASTSGAYSYEQYF. Written as DNA, the CDR3 is TGTGCCAGTACCTCAGGGGCCTACTCCTACGAGCAGTACTTC.